Each of the 17 T cell receptor beta chains below was sequenced from the same sample in a study of T cell clones after liver transplantation. Clones were read by immunoSEQ multiplex PCR, and TCRdb kept only the in-frame ones, dropping some. The repertoire holds approximately 22,000 clones, with around 93% as singletons. The specimen was CD8+ T cells from blood, collected less than 26 months after liver transplant. The receptors stem from a human patient who received a liver transplant. Some T cells may have originated in the graft donor.

The V call is TRBV4-1, the J call TRBJ2-4, with D perhaps being TRBD1 or TRBD2 (5 bases each). Trimming removed 0 bases from V and 3 bases from J, with 12 bases in between. Germline CDR1 reads MGHRA; CDR2 reads YSYEKL. This CDR3 contains 16 residues. In nucleotides, the CDR3 is TGCGCCAGCAGCCAAGATGGGACCCTGGGCAAAAACATTCAGTACTTC. Its protein is CASSQDGTLGKNIQYF.

V gene TRBV7-6 combines with J gene TRBJ2-5; 7 bases agree with TRBD1. V shed 5 bases and J 5 bases; nucleotides not matched to a gene: 8. This CDR3 has 14 amino acids. CDR1 SGHVS and CDR2 FNYEAQ come from the germline V gene. CDR3: CASSPTGVRETQYF. The CDR3 bases are TGTGCCAGCAGCCCTACAGGGGTTAGGGAGACCCAGTACTTC.

The gene calls are TRBV6-5 and TRBJ2-3; D is ambiguous. This CDR3 has 11 residues. V lost 8 bases to trimming and J lost 5 bases, with 8 bases between them. Germline CDR1 is MNHEY and CDR2 is SVGAGI. For the CDR3, the DNA is TGTGCCAGCGCTAGAGGAGATACGCAGTATTTT. It encodes CASARGDTQYF.

The chain couples TRBV19 to TRBJ2-2; D possibly corresponds to TRBD1 (7 bases). V was shortened by 5 bases and J by 5 bases, with 15 bases between the two germline ends. Per the germline V gene, CDR1 is LNHDA and CDR2 is SQIVND (reference sequence). The CDR3 runs to 15 residues. CDR3 bases: TGTGCCAGTAGTCAAAGACAGGGAGGAACCGGGGAGCTGTTTTTT. Its translation is CASSQRQGGTGELFF.

This clone showed up just once. The chain is built from TRBV7-9 and TRBJ1-1; no firm D call. Trimming removed 3 bases at V and 0 bases at J, with 5 bases between. Germline values: CDR1 SEHNR, CDR2 FQNEAQ (reference sequence). The CDR3 has 13 amino acids. CDR3 nucleotides: TGTGCCAGCAGCTTTCCGCTGAACACTGAAGCTTTCTTT. Protein sequence: CASSFPLNTEAFF.

V is TRBV5-1 and J is TRBJ1-1; 8 positions match TRBD1. Losses at the gene ends were 6 bases for V and 3 bases for J; bases not matched to a gene: 4. This CDR3 has 13 amino acids. The germline V gene encodes CDR1 SGHRS and CDR2 YFSETQ. In nucleotides, the CDR3 is TGCGCCAGCACAGGGGGCCCGGACACTGAAGCTTTCTTT. This translates into CASTGGPDTEAFF.

This rearrangement joins TRBV18 to TRBJ2-7, with 12 positions matching TRBD1. V shed 3 bases, J shed 2 bases, and the junction held 8 bases outside the gene matches. Germline CDR1 reads KGHSH; CDR2 reads LQKENI. This CDR3 is 17 amino acids long. In DNA, the CDR3 is TGTGCCAGCTCACCTAGAACCCGGGACAGGGGGCCCTACGAGCAGTACTTC. Its protein is CASSPRTRDRGPYEQYF.

V usage is TRBV12-5 and J usage is TRBJ2-7; D is ambiguous. Trimming pared 5 bases from V and 2 bases from J, leaving 19 bases between. The CDR3 extends over 16 amino acids. In germline, CDR1 is LGHNT, CDR2 FRNRAP. In DNA form, the CDR3 reads TGTGCTAGTGGTCCACCCCTTGGCGGCGTAACCTACGAGCAGTACTTC. Protein product: CASGPPLGGVTYEQYF.

The chain employs TRBV21-1 and TRBJ2-6. TRBV21-1 is tagged as a pseudogene. The CDR3 is 18 residues long. The CDR3 sequence: CASSSRALTSSGANVLTF. Here the CDR3 DNA reads TGTGCCAGCAGCTCCCGGGCCCTGACTTCATCTGGGGCCAACGTCCTGACTTTC.

J is TRBJ1-1 and V is TRBV2; D gene uncertain. V lost 3 bases and J 3 bases, leaving 8 bases between the germline ends. The CDR3 is 13 residues long. Germline CDR1 is SNHLY and CDR2 is FYNNEI. The CDR3 here is CASSERVHTEAFF. The CDR3 bases are TGTGCCAGCAGTGAGCGGGTCCACACTGAAGCTTTCTTT.

The chain uses TRBV10-3 and TRBJ2-7; D possibly corresponds to TRBD2 (7 bases). The V and J ends lost 9 bases and 4 bases respectively, with 19 bases between them. Germline V CDR1 and CDR2: ENHRY, SYGVKD. CDR3 size: 14 residues. CDR3 sequence: CAIAEGGVVYEQYF. CDR3 coding DNA: TGTGCCATAGCGGAGGGGGGGGTCGTTTACGAGCAGTACTTC.

This clone was seen only once. The CDR3 region is CASSSSASSYNEQFF. The CDR3 region has the DNA TGTGCCAGCAGTTCTAGCGCGAGCTCCTACAATGAGCAGTTCTTC. The genes are TRBV28 and TRBJ2-1; a possible D gene is TRBD2 (6 bases). This CDR3 spans 15 amino acids. Trimming stripped 4 bases from V and 0 bases from J, with 10 bases between. Germline loops: CDR1 MDHEN, CDR2 SYDVKM.

The J gene is TRBJ2-1, the V gene TRBV4-2; perhaps TRBD2 as D (6 bases). CDR1 and CDR2 from the germline V gene are LGHNA and YNFKEQ. V gave up 0 bases and J gave up 7 bases, with 13 bases separating them. The CDR3 runs 15 residues. The DNA for the CDR3 is TGTGCCAGCAGCCAAGATCCCTATAGCGGTAATGAGCAGTTCTTC. Translation: CASSQDPYSGNEQFF.

The V and J genes are TRBV30 and TRBJ2-7; D unresolved. In germline, CDR1 is GTSNPN, CDR2 SVGIG (reference sequence). This CDR3 has 11 residues. V lost 4 bases and J 2 bases, leaving 6 bases between the germline ends. The CDR3 spells CAWNTAYEQYF. The CDR3 DNA reads as TGTGCCTGGAATACTGCCTACGAGCAGTACTTC.

The chain joins TRBV28 to TRBJ2-3, with 10 bases fitting TRBD2. CDR1 is MDHEN and CDR2 is SYDVKM in the germline V gene. The CDR3 sequence is 18 residues long. J lost 4 bases, V lost 4 bases, and 14 bases had no gene match. In DNA, the CDR3 is TGTGCCAGCAGTTCGTTTTTAGCGGGAGGCGTACCCGCAGATACGCAGTATTTT. Amino acids: CASSSFLAGGVPADTQYF.

V and J are TRBV6-4 and TRBJ2-5, with D perhaps matching TRBD1 (7 bases). Trimming took 3 bases from V and 2 from J, leaving 16 bases between them. The CDR3 covers 16 residues. Germline V gene lookup returns CDR1 MRHNA and CDR2 SNTAGT. CDR3 sequence: CASSEKAGGSQETQYF. The DNA of the CDR3 is TGTGCCAGCAGTGAGAAGGCAGGGGGGAGTCAAGAGACCCAGTACTTC.

For this clone: In the same sample, other DNA sequences code for this CDR3. This chain joins TRBV7-2 and TRBJ2-7; TRBD1 agrees at 9 bases. V lost 9 bases, J lost 3 bases, and 12 bases stayed unmatched. Germline V lookup: CDR1 SGHTA, CDR2 FQGNSA. There are 15 residues in the CDR3. The chain's CDR3 is CASSPASDRGYEQYF. CDR3 nucleotides: TGTGCCAGTAGCCCCGCGTCGGACAGGGGCTACGAGCAGTACTTC.